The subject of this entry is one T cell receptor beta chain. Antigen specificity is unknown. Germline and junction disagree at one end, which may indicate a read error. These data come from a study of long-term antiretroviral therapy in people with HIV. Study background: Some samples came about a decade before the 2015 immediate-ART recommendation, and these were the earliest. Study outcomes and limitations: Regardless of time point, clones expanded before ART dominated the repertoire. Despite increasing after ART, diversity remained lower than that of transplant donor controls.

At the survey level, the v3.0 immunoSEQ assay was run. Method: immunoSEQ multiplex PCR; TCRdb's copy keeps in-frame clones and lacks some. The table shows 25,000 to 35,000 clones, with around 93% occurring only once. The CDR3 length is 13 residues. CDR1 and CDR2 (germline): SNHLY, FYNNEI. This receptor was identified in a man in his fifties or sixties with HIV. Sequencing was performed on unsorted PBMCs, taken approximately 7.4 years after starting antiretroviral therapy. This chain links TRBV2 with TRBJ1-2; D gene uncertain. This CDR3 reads CATKLFGPYGYAF. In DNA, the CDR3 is TGTGCCACCAAACTTTTTGGGCCCTATGGCTACGCCTTC.